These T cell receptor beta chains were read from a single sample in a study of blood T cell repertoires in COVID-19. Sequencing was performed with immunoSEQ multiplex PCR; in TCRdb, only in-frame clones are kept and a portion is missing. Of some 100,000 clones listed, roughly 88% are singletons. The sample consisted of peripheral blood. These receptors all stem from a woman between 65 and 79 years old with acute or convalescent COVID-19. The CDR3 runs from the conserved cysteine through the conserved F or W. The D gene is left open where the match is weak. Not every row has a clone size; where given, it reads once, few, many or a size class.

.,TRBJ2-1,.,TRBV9,CASSVEMTYNEQFF,TGTGCCAGCAGCGTGGAGATGACTTACAATGAGCAGTTCTTC
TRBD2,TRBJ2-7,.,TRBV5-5,CASSPGLAGGAPYEQYF,TGTGCCAGCAGCCCCGGACTAGCGGGAGGTGCCCCCTACGAGCAGTACTTC
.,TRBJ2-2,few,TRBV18,CASSPPTGRETGELFF,TGTGCCAGCTCACCACCCACAGGACGCGAAACCGGGGAGCTGTTTTTT
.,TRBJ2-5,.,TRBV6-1,CASSEWGQPGETQYF,TGTGCCAGCAGTGAATGGGGACAACCCGGAGAGACCCAGTACTTC
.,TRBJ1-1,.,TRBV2,CASSALGSTEAFF,TGTGCCAGCAGTGCCCTCGGGTCCACTGAAGCTTTCTTT
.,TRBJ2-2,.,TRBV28,CASKHSNTGELFF,TGTGCCAGCAAGCATTCGAACACCGGGGAGCTGTTTTTT
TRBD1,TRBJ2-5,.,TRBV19,CASSIGTGGRVVTQYF,TGTGCCAGTAGTATTGGGACAGGGGGCAGGGTAGTGACCCAGTACTTC
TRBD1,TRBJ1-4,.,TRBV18,CASSTRDRELFLGEKLFF,TGTGCCAGCTCAACCCGGGACAGGGAGCTGTTTCTCGGTGAAAAACTGTTTTTT
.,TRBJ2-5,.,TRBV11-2,CASSLRVYQETQYF,TGTGCCAGCAGCTTACGGGTGTACCAAGAGACCCAGTACTTC
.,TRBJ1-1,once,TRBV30,CAWRGVGNTEAFF,TGTGCCTGGAGAGGGGTCGGAAACACTGAAGCTTTCTTT
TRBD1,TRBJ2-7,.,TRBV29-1,CSVQGSDRGPYEQYF,TGCAGCGTTCAAGGGTCGGACAGGGGCCCCTACGAGCAGTACTTC
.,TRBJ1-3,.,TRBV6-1,CASSERQGRVGFTGNTIYF,TGTGCCAGCAGTGAAAGGCAGGGTCGAGTTGGGTTCACTGGAAACACCATATATTTT
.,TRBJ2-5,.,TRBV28,CASSVGGRETQYF,TGTGCCAGCAGTGTCGGGGGGCGCGAGACCCAGTACTTC
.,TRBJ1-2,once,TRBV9,CASSVGDISYGYTF,TGTGCCAGCAGCGTAGGAGACATTTCCTATGGCTACACCTTC
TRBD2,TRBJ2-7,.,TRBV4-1,CASSPLTSGPYEQYF,TGCGCCAGCAGCCCACTGACTAGCGGCCCCTACGAGCAGTACTTC
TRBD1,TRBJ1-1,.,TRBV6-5,CASSYPGTGGNTEAFF,TGTGCCAGCAGTTACCCCGGGACAGGGGGGAACACTGAAGCTTTCTTT
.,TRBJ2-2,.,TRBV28,CASSFTGEVGELFF,TGTGCCAGCAGTTTTACGGGGGAGGTAGGGGAGCTGTTTTTT
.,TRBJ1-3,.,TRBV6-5,CASSSTYGGSGNTIYF,TGTGCCAGCAGTTCCACGTACGGGGGTTCTGGAAACACCATATATTTT
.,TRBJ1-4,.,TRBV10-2,CASSEDRLNEKLFF,TGCGCCAGCAGTGAGGACAGACTTAATGAAAAACTGTTTTTT
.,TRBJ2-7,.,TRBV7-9,CASSLVEVSEQYF,TGTGCCAGCAGCTTAGTTGAGGTTAGCGAGCAGTACTTC
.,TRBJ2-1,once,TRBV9,CASSKTRLDYNEQFF,TGTGCCAGCAGCAAAACCCGACTGGACTACAATGAGCAGTTCTTC